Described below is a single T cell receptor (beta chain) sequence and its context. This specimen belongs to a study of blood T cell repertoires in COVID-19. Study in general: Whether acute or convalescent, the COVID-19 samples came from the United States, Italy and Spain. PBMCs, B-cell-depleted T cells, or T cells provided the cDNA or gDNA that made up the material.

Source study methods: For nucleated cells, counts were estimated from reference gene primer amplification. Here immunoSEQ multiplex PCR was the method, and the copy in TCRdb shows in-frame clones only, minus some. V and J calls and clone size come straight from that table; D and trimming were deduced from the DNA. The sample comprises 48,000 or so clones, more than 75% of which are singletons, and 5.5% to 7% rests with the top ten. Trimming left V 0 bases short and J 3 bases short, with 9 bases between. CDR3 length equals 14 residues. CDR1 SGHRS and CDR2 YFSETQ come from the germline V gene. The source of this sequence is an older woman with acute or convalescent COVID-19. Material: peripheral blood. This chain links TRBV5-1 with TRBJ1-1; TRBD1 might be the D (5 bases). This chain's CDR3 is CASSLEAGYTEAFF. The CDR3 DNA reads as TGCGCCAGCAGCTTGGAAGCAGGGTACACTGAAGCTTTCTTT. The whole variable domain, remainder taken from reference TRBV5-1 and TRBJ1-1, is KAGVTQTPRYLIKTRGQQVTLSCSPISGHRSVSWYQQTPGQGLQFLFEYFSETQRNKGNFPGRFSGRQFSNSRSEMNVSTLELGDSALYLCASSLEAGYTEAFFGQGTRLTVV.